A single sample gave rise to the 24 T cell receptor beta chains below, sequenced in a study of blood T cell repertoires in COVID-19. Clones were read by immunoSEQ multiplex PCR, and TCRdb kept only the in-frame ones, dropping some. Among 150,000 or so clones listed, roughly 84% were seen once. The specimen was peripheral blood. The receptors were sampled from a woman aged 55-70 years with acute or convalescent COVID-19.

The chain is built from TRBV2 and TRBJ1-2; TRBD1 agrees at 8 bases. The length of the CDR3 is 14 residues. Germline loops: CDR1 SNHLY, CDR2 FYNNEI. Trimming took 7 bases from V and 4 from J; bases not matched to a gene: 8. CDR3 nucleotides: TGTGCCAGCATGAGGACAGGGAGAGGCTATGGCTACACCTTC. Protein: CASMRTGRGYGYTF. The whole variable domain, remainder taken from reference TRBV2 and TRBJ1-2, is EPEVTQTPSHQVTQMGQEVILRCVPISNHLYFYWYRQILGQKVEFLVSFYNNEISEKSEIFDDQFSVERPDGSNFTLKIRSTKLEDSAMYFCASMRTGRGYGYTFGSGTRLTVV.

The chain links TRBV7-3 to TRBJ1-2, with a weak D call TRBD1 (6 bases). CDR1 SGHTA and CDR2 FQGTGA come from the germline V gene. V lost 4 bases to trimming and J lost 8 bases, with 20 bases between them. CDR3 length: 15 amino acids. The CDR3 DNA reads TGTGCCAGCAGCTCTGCCCCGGCAAACAGGGAAGGCTACACCTTC. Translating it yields CASSSAPANREGYTF.

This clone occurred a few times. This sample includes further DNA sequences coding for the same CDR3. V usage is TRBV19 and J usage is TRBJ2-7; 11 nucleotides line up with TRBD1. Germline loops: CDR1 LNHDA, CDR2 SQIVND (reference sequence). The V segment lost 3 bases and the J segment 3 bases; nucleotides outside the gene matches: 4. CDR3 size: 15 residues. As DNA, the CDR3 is TGTGCCAGTAGTATCGGGACAGGGGGTTTCTACGAGCAGTACTTC. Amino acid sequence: CASSIGTGGFYEQYF. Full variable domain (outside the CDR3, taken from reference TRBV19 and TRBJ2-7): DGGITQSPKYLFRKEGQNVTLSCEQNLNHDAMYWYRQDPGQGLRLIYYSQIVNDFQKGDIAEGYSVSREKKESFPLTVTSAQKNPTAFYLCASSIGTGGFYEQYFGPGTRLTVT.

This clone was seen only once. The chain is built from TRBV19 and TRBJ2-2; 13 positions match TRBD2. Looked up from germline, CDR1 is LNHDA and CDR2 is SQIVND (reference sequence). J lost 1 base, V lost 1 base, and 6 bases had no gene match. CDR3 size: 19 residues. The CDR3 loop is CASSIARTSGGLNTGELFF. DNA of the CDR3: TGTGCCAGTAGTATAGCCAGGACTAGCGGGGGACTGAACACCGGGGAGCTGTTTTTT.

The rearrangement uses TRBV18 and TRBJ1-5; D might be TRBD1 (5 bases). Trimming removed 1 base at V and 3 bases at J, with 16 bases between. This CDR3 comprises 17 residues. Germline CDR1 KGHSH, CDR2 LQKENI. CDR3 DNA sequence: TGTGCCAGCTCACCACGGGGGGTCTCCGGCCCCAATCAGCCCCAGCATTTT. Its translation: CASSPRGVSGPNQPQHF.

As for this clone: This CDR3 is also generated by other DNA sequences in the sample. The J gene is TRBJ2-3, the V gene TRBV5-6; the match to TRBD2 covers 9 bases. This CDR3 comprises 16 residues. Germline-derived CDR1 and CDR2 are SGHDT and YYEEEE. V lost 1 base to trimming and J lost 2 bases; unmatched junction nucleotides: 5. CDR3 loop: CASSLRSGGFTDTQYF. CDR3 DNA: TGTGCCAGCAGCTTGCGCAGCGGGGGGTTCACAGATACGCAGTATTTT.

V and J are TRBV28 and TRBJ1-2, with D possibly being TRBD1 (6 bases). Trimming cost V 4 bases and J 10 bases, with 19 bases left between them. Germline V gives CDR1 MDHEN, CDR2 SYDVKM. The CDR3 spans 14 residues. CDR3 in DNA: TGTGCCAGCAGTTCAGGACAGTCGGAGGTCGACTACACCTTC. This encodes CASSSGQSEVDYTF.

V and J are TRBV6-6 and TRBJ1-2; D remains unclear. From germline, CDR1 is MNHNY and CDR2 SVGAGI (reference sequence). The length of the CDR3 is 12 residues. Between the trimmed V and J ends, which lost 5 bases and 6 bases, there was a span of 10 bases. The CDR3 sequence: CASSPSSDGYTF. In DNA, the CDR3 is TGTGCCAGCAGTCCATCCTCCGATGGCTACACCTTC.

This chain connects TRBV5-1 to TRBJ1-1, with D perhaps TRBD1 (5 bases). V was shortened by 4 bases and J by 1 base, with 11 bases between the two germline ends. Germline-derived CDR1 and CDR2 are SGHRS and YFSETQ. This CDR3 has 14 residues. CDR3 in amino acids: CASSGGTANTEAFF. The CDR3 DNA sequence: TGCGCCAGCAGCGGGGGGACGGCGAACACTGAAGCTTTCTTT.

The CDR3 DNA reads TGCGCCAGCAGCCAAGGGGAGGTTTACGAGCAGTACTTC. Translated: CASSQGEVYEQYF. The gene calls are TRBV4-1 and TRBJ2-7; possible D gene TRBD2, 6 bases. The CDR3 is made up of 13 amino acids. V lost 1 base and J lost 4, with 8 bases in between. CDR1 and CDR2 from the germline V gene are MGHRA and YSYEKL.

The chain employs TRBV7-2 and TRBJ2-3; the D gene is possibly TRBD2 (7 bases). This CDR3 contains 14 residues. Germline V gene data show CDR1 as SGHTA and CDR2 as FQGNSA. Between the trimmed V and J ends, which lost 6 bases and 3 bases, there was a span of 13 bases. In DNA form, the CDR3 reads TGTGCCAGCAGTACGGGGGGCCCTACAGATACGCAGTATTTT. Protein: CASSTGGPTDTQYF.

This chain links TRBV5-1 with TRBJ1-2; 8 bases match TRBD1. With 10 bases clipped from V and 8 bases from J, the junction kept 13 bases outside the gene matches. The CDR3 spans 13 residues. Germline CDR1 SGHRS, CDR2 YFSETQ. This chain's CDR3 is CARGDRPQGGYTF. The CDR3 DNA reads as TGCGCCCGCGGGGACAGGCCCCAGGGGGGCTACACCTTC.

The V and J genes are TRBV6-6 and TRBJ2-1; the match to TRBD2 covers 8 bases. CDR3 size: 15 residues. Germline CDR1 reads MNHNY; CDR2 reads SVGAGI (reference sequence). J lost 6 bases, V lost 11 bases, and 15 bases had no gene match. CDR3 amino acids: CALRAAGGLGNEQFF. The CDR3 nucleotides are TGTGCCCTTAGGGCCGCGGGGGGCTTGGGCAATGAGCAGTTCTTC.

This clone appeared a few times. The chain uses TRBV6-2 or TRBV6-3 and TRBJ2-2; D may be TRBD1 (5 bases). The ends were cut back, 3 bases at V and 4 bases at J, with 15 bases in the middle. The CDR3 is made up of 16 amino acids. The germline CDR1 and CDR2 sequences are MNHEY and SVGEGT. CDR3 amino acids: CASSYDARVGTGELFF. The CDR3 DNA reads TGTGCCAGCAGTTATGACGCCAGGGTTGGCACCGGGGAGCTGTTTTTT.

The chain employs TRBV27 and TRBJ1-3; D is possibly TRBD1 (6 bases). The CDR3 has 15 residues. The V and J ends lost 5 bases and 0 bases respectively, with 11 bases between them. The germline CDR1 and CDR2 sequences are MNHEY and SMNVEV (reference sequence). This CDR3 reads CASSPNRASGNTIYF. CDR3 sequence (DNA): TGTGCCAGCAGTCCGAACAGGGCCTCTGGAAACACCATATATTTT.

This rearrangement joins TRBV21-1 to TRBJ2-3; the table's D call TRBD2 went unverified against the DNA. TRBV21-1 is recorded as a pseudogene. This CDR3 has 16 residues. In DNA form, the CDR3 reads TGTGCCAGCAGCATTCCCCCCCCGGTGAATCAAAATACGCAGTATTTT. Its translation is CASSIPPPVNQNTQYF.

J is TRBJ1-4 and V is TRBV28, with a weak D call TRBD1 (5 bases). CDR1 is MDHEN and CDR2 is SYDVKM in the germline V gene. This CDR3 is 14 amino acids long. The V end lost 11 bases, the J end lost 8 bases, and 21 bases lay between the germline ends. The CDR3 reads CASGGEGLSEKLFF. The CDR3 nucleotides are TGTGCCTCCGGGGGGGAGGGACTCTCCGAAAAACTGTTTTTT.

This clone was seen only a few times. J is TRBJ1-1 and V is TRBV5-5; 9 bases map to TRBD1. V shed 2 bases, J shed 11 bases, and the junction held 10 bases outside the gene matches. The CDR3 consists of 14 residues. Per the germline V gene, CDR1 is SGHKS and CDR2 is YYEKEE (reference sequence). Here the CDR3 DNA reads TGTGCCAGCAGCTTCCCGGGACAGGGTTACTCGGCTTTCTTT. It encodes CASSFPGQGYSAFF. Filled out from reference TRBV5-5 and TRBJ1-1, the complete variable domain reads DAGVTQSPTHLIKTRGQQVTLRCSPISGHKSVSWYQQVLGQGPQFIFQYYEKEERGRGNFPDRFSARQFPNYSSELNVNALLLGDSALYLCASSFPGQGYSAFFGQGTRLTVV.

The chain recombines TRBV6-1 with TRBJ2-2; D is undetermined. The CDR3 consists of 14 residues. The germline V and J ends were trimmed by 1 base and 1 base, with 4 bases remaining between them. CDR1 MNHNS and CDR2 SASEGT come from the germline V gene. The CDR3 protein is CASSEGRNTGELFF. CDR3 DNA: TGTGCCAGCAGTGAAGGCAGGAACACCGGGGAGCTGTTTTTT.

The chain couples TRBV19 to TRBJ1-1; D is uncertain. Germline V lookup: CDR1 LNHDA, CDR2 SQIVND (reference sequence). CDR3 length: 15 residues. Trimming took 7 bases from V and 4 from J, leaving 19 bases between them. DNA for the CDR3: TGTGCCAGTACCCCCGCAAAGGGTGGGAGCACTGAAGCTTTCTTT. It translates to CASTPAKGGSTEAFF.

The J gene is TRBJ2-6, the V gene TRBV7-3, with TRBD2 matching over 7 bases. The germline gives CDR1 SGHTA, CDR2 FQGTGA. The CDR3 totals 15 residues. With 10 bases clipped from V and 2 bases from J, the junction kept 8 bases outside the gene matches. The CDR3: CATTAGGTGANVLTF. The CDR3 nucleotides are TGTGCCACAACCGCCGGGGGGACTGGGGCCAACGTCCTGACTTTC.

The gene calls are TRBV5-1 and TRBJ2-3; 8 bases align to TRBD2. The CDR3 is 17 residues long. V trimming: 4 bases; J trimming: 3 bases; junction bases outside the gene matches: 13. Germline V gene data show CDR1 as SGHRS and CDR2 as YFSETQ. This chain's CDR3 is CASSQAHAGGATDTQYF. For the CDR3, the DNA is TGCGCCAGCAGCCAGGCCCACGCGGGGGGAGCGACAGATACGCAGTATTTT.

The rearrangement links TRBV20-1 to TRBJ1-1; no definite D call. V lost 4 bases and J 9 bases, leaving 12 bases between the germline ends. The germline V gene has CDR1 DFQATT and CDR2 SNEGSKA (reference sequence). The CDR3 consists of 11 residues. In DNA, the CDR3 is TGCAGTGCTACAGAGGGAGGGAAAGCTTTCTTT. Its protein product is CSATEGGKAFF.

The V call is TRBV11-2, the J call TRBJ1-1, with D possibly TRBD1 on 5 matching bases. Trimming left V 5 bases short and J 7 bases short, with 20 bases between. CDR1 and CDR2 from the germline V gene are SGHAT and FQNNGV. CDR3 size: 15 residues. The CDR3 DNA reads TGTGCCAGCAGCCCTCAGGGAGGACCCCTTCTTGAAGCTTTCTTT. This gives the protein CASSPQGGPLLEAFF.